The present T cell receptor (beta chain) was sequenced within a study of blood T cell repertoires in COVID-19. Study context: Sources were T cells, B-cell-depleted T cells, or PBMCs; the material itself was cDNA or gDNA.

Germline assignment: CDR1 GTSNPN and CDR2 SVGIG (reference sequence). V lost 2 bases and J 5 bases, leaving 15 bases between the germline ends. The CDR3 is made up of 14 amino acids. As processed by the authors: For nucleated cells, counts were estimated from reference gene primer amplification. Only in-frame clones appear in the TCRdb table, and some are missing; sequencing was by immunoSEQ multiplex PCR. The V and J calls and the clone size are those of that table, but D and trimming were determined from the DNA. Here the sample spans about 84,000 clones, about 83% being singletons. This clonotype was sampled from a man of 80 years or more with active or convalescent COVID-19. Sequencing input: peripheral blood. The genes are TRBV30 and TRBJ2-5; a possible D gene is TRBD2 (6 bases). The CDR3 sequence: CAWSTSSGGETQYF. The CDR3 DNA reads as TGTGCCTGGAGTACCTCTTCTGGAGGGGAGACCCAGTACTTC. The whole variable domain, filled in from reference TRBV30 and TRBJ2-5, reads SQTIHQWPATLVQPVGSPLSLECTVEGTSNPNLYWYRQAAGRGLQLLFYSVGIGQISSEVPQNLSASRPQDRQFILSSKKLLLSDSGFYLCAWSTSSGGETQYFGPGTRLLVL.